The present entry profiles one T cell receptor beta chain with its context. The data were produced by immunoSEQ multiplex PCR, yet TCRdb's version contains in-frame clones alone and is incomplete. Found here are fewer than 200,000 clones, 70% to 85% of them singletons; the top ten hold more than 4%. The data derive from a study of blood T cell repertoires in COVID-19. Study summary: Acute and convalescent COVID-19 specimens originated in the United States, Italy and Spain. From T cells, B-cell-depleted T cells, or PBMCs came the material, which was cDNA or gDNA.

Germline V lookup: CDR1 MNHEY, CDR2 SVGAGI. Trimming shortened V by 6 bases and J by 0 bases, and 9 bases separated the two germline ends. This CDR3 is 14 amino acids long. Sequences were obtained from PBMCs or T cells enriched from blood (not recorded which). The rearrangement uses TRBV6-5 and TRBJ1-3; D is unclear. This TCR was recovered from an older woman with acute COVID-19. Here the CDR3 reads CASRLDDSGNTIYF. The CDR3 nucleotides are TGTGCCAGCAGACTAGATGACTCTGGAAACACCATATATTTT.